The clone carrying this T cell receptor (beta chain) was recorded only once. In the study's own analysis: Nucleated cell number was recorded as an estimate derived from reference gene primer amplification. Profiled with immunoSEQ multiplex PCR; TCRdb holds only in-frame clones, not every one. V and J calls and clone size are given by that table; D and trimming were obtained from the DNA. The repertoire has 45,000 to 55,000 clones, more than 75% of them found once; the top ten carry 7.8%. The data belong to a study of blood T cell repertoires in COVID-19. Background on the study: Sites across the United States, Italy and Spain contributed samples from acute and convalescent COVID-19. The cDNA or gDNA used as material had been derived from T cells, B-cell-depleted T cells, or PBMCs.

In germline, CDR1 is SGHAT, CDR2 FQNNGV. The CDR3 runs to 15 residues. J was trimmed by 7 bases and V by 5 bases; bases with no gene match: 10. The V gene is TRBV11-2, the J gene TRBJ1-4, with 7 bases lining up with TRBD1. This clonotype was sampled from a man in his fifties with active COVID-19. The source material was peripheral blood. The CDR3 sequence is CASSPPLGGSEKLFF. The CDR3, as DNA: TGTGCCAGCAGCCCTCCTTTAGGGGGCAGTGAAAAACTGTTTTTT.